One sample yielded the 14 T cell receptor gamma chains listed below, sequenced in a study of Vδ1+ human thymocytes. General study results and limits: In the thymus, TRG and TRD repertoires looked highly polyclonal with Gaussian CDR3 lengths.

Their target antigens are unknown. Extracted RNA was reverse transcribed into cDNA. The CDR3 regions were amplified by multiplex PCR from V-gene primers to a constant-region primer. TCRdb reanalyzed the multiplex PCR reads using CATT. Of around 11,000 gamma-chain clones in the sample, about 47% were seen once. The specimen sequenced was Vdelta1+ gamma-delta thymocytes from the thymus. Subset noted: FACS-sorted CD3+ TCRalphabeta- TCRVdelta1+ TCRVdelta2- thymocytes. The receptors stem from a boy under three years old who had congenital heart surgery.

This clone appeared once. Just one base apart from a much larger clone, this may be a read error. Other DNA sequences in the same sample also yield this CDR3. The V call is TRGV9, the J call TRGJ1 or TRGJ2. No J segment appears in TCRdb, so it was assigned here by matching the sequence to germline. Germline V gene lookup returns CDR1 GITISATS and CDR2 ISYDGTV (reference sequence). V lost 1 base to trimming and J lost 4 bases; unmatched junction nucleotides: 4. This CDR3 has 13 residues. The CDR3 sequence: CALWEVRYYKKLF. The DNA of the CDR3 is TGTGCCTTGTGGGAGGTCCGATATTATAAGAAACTCTTT.

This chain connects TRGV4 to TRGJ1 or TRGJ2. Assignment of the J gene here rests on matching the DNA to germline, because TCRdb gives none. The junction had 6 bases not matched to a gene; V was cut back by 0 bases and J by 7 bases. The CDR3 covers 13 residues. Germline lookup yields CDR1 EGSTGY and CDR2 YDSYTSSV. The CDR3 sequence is CATWDGPKYKKLF. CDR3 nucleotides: TGTGCCACCTGGGATGGGCCGAAATATAAGAAACTCTTT.

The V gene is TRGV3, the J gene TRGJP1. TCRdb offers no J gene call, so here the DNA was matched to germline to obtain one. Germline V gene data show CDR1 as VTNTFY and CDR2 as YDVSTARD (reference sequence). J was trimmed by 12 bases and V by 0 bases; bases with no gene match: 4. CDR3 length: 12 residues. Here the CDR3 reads CATWDRHRFKIF. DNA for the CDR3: TGTGCCACCTGGGACAGGCACAGGTTCAAGATATTT.

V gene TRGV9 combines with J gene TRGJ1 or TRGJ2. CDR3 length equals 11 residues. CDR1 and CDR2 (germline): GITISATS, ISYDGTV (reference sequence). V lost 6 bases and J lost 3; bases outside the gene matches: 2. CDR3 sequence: CALWIYYKKLF. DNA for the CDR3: TGTGCCTTGTGGATTTATTATAAGAAACTCTTT.

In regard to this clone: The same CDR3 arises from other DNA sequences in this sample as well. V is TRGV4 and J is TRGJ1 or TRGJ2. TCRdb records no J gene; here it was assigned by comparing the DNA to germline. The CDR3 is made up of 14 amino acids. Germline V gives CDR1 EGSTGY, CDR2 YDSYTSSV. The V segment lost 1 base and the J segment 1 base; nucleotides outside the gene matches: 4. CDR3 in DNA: TGTGCCACCTGGGATGGACAAAATTATTATAAGAAACTCTTT. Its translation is CATWDGQNYYKKLF.

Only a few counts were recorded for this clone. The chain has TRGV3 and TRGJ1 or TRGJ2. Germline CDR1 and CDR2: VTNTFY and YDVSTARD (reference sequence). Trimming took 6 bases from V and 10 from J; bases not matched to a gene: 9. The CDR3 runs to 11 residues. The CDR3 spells CATWSQKKKLF. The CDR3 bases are TGTGCCACCTGGTCACAAAAGAAGAAACTCTTT.

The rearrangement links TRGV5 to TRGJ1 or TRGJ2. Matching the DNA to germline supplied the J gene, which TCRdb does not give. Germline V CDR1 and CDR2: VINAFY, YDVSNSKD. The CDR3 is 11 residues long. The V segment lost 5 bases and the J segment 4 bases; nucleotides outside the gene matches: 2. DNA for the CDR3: TGTGCCACCTGGGCCTATTATAAGAAACTCTTT. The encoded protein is CATWAYYKKLF.

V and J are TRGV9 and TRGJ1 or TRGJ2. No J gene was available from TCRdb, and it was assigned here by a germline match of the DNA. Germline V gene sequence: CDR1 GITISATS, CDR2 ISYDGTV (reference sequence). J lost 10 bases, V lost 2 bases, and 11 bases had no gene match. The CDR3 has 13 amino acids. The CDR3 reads CALWEERVGKKLF. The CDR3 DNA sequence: TGTGCCTTGTGGGAGGAACGAGTTGGGAAGAAACTCTTT.

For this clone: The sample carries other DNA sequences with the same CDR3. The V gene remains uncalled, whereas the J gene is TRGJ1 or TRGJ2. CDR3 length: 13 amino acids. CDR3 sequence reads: CATWDRPSYKKLF. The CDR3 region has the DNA TGTGCCACCTGGGATAGGCCCTCTTATAAGAAACTCTTT.

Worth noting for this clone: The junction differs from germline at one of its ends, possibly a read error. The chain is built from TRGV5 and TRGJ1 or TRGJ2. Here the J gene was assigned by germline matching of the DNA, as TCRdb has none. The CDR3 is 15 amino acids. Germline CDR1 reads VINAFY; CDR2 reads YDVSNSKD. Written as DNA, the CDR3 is TGTGCCACCCGGGACAGGCTCTCGAATTATTATAAGAAACTCTTT. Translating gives CATRDRLSNYYKKLF.

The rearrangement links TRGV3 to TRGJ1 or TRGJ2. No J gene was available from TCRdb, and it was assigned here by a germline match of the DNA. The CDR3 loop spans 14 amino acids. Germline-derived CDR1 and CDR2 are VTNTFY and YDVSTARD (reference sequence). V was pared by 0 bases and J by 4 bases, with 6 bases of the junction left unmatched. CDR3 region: CATWDRRWYYKKLF. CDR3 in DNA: TGTGCCACCTGGGACAGGCGGTGGTATTATAAGAAACTCTTT.

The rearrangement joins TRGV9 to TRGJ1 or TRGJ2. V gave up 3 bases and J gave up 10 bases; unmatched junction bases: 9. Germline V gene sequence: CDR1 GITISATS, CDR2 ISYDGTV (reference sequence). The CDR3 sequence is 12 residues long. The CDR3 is CALWEPHHKKLF. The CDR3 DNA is TGTGCCTTGTGGGAGCCGCACCACAAGAAACTCTTT.

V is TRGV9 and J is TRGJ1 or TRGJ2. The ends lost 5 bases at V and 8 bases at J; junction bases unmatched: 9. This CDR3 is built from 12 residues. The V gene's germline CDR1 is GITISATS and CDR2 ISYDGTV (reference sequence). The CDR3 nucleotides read TGTGCCTTGTGGGTTGGGTACGATAAGAAACTCTTT. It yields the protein CALWVGYDKKLF.

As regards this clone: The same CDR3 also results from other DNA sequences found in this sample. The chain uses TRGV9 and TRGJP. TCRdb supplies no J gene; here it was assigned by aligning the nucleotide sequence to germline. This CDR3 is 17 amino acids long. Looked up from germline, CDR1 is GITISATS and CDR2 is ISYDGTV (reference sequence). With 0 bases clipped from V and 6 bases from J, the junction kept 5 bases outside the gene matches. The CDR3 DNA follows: TGTGCCTTGTGGGAGGTGATGGGAGAGTTGGGCAAAAAAATCAAGGTATTT. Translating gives CALWEVMGELGKKIKVF.